Sequencing of this T cell receptor (beta chain) was carried out in a study of T cells in Graves' hyperthyroidism and ophthalmopathy. Whole-study findings and limits: Ophthalmopathy got predicted by the model a median roughly 6.1 months before its onset. In blood, most of the thyroid clonotypes expanded above 0.001 were also present.

Any patient presenting with uncontrolled infection, other autoimmune disease, pregnancy or lactation was left out. Researchers took RNA transcripts and amplified the TCR beta CDR3 regions from them. The primer set for the first-round RT-PCR of the TCR CDR3 was HTBI. One entry per CDR3 protein, called by TCRdb with MiXCR from the multiplex PCR reads. Of some 500,000 distinct CDR3 sequences in the sample, about 16% were seen once. V was clipped by 5 bases and J by 4 bases, with 14 bases between them. The CDR3 is made up of 15 amino acids. The germline V gene has CDR1 MDHEN and CDR2 SYDVKM. Worth noting for this clonotype: What it binds is unknown.

The chain links TRBV28 to TRBJ2-2; D is perhaps TRBD1 or TRBD2 (6 bases each). The receptor was isolated from a young woman with Graves' ophthalmopathy. The material sequenced was blood. CDR3 residues: CASSPRGRGTGELFF. CDR3 DNA: TGTGCCAGCAGTCCCCGGGGGCGGGGCACCGGGGAGCTGTTTTTT.